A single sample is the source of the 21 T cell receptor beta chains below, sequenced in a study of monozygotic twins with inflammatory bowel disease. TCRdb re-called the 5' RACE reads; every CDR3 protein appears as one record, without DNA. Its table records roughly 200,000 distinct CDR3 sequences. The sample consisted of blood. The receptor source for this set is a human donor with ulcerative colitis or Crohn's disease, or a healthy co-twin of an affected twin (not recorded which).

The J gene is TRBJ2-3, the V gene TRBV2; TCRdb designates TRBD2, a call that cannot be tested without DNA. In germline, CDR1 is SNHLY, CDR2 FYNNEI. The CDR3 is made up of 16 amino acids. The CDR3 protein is CASSVWVTSGTDTQYF.

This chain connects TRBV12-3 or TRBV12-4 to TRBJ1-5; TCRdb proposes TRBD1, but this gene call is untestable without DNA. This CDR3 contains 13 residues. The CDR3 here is CATGTGGFQPQHF.

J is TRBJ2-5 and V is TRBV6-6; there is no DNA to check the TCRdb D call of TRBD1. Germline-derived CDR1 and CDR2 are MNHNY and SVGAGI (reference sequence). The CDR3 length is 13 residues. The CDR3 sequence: CASSWTGWETQYF.

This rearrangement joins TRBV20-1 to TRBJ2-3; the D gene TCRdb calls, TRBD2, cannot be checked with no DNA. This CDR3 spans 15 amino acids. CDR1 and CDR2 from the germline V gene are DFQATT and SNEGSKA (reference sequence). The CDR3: CSARGPTTGTDTQYF.

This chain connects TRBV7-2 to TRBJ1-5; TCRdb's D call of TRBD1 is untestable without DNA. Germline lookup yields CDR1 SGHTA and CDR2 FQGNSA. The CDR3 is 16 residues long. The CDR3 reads CASSLGGAQGNQPQHF.

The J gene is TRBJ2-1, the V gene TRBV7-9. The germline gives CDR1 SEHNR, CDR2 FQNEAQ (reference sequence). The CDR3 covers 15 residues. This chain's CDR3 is CASVGTDASYNEQFF.

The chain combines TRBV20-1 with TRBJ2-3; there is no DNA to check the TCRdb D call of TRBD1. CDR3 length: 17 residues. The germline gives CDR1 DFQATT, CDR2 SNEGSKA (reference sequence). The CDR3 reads CSANELRDRASTDTQYF.

This chain's CDR3 is CASRDRGLTNEKLFF. J is TRBJ1-4 and V is TRBV2; TCRdb proposes TRBD1, but this gene call is untestable without DNA. Germline CDR1 SNHLY, CDR2 FYNNEI. CDR3 length equals 15 residues.

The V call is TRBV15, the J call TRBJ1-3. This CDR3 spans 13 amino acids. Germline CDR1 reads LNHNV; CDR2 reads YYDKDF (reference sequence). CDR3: CATSSELRNTIYF.

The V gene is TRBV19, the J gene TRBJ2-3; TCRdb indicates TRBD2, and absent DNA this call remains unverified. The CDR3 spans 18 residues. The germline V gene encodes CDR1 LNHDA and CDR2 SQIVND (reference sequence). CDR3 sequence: CASSMGISGELNTDTQYF.

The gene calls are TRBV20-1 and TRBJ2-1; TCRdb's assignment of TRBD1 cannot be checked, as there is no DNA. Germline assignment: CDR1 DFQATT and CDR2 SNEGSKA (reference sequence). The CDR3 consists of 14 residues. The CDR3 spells CSVPGKRGYNEQFF.

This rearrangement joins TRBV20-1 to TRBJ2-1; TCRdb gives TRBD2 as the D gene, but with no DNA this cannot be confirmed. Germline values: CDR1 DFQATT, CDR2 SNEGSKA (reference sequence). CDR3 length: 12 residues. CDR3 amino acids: CSAPTRGNEQFF.

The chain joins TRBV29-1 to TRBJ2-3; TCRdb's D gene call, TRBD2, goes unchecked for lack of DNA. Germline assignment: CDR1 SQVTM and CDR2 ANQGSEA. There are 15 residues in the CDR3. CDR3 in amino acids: CSVGGGGSSTDTQYF.

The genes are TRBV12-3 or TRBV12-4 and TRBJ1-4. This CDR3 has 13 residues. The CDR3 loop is CASSSALGEKLFF.

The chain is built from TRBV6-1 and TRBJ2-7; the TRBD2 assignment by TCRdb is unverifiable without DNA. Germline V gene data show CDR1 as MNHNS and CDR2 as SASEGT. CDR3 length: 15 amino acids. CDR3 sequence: CASSDDRALVYEQYF.

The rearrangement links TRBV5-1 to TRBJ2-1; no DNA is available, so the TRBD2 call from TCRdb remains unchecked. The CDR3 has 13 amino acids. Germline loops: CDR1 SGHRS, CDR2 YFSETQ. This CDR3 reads CASSLGGSEEQFF.

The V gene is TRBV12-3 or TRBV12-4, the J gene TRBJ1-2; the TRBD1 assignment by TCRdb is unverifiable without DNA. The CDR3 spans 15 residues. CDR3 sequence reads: CASSRTTGRTYGYTF.

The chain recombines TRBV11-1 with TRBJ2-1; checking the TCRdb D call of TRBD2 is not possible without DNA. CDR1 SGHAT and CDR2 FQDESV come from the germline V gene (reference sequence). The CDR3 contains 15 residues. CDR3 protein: CASSFLAGNYNEQFF.

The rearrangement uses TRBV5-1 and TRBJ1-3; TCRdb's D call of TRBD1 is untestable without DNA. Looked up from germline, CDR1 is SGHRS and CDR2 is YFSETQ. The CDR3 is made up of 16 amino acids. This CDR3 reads CASSSGGTGVFNTIYF.

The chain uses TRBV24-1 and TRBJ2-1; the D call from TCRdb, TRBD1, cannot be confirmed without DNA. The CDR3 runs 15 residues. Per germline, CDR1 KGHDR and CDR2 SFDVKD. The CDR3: CATSGQQGFGNEQFF.

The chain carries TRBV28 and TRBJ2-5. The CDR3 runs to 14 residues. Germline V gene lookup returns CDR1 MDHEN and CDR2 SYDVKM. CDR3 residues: CASSLNTLEKTQYF.